This TCR beta chain comes out of a study of blood T cell repertoires in COVID-19. CDR1 and CDR2 from the germline V gene are SGDLS and YYNGEE. The CDR3 spans 15 residues. The germline V and J ends were trimmed by 4 bases and 4 bases, with 17 bases remaining between them. The table came from immunoSEQ multiplex PCR; TCRdb's copy has only in-frame clones and leaves some out. The table records 150,000 to 200,000 clones, about 89% of them present only once. The source of this sequence is a man in his late teens or twenties who had recovered from COVID-19. Sequencing was performed on peripheral blood. This chain uses TRBV9 with TRBJ1-1; D perhaps matches TRBD1 (5 bases). The DNA for the CDR3 is TGTGCCAGCAGCCCAGGAGGGAGGGGCCGCACTGAAGCTTTCTTT. This encodes CASSPGGRGRTEAFF.